Reported below is one T cell receptor (beta chain). Its antigen is not known. Amplification of TCR beta CDR3 regions was performed using RNA transcripts as template. During a first-round RT-PCR of the TCR CDR3, the HTBI primer set was used. TCRdb reanalysed the multiplex PCR reads using MiXCR and keeps one entry per CDR3 protein. The sample records a few hundred thousand distinct CDR3 sequences, 15% to 20% being singletons. These data originate in a study of T cells in Graves' hyperthyroidism and ophthalmopathy. Findings and limits, study-wide: Most thyroid-expanded clonotypes above 0.001 were also found in blood. A model of 13 V-J features distinguished ophthalmopathy from stable hyperthyroidism.

The sequence derives from a woman in her forties or fifties with Graves' hyperthyroidism. The sequencing input was blood.

DNA of the CDR3: TGTGCCAGCAGCTCCCACCCGGGGTACACTCGCGAGAGCGAAAAACTGTTTTTT. This translates into CASSSHPGYTRESEKLFF. The V call is TRBV7-8, the J call TRBJ1-4; D remains ambiguous. Trimming took 4 bases from V and 8 from J, leaving 26 bases between them. Per the germline V gene, CDR1 is SGHVS and CDR2 is FQNEAQ. There are 18 residues in the CDR3.